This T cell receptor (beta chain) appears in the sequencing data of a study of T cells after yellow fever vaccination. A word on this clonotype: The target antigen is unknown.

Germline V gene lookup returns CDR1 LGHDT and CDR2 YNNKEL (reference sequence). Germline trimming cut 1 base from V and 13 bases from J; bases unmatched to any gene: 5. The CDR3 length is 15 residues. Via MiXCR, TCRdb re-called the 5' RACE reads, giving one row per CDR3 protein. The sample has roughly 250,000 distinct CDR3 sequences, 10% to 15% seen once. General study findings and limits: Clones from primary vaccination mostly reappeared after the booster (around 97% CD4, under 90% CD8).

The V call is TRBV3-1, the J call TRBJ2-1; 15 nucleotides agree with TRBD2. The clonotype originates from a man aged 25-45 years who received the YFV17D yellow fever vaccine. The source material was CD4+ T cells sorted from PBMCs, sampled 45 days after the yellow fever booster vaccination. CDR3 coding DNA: TGTGCCAGCAGCCAAGGTGGACTAGCGGGAGGGCAACAGTTCTTC. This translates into CASSQGGLAGGQQFF.